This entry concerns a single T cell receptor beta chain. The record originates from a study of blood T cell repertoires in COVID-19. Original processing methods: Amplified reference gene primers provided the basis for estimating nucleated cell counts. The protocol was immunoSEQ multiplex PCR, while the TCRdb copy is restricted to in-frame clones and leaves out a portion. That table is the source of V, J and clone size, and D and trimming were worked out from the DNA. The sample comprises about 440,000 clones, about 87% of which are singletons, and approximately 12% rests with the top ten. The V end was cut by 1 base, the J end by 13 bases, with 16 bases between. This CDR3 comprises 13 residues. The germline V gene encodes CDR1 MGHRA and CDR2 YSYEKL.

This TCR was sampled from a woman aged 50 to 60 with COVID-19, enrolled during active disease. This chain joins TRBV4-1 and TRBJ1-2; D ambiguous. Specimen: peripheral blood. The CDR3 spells CASSQGSSQSLTF. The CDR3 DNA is TGCGCCAGCAGCCAAGGGTCAAGTCAGTCCCTCACCTTC.